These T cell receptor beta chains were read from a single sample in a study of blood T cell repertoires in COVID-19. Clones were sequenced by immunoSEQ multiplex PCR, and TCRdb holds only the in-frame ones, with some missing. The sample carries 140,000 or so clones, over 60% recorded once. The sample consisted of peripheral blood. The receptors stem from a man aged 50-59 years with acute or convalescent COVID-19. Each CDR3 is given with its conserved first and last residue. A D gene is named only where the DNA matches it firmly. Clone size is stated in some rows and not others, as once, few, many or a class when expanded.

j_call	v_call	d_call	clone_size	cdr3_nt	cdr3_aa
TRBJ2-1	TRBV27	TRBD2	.	TGTGCCAGCAGTCAACGGACTAGCGGGGTAAATGAGCAGTTCTTC	CASSQRTSGVNEQFF
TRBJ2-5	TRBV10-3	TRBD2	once	TGTGCCATCAGTGAGGGAACTAGCGGGGGCGAGACCCAGTACTTC	CAISEGTSGGETQYF
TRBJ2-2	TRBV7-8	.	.	TGTGCCAGCAGCTTAGGATATAGAACCCTCAACACCGGGGAGCTGTTTTTT	CASSLGYRTLNTGELFF
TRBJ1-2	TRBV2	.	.	TGTGCCAGCAGTGACAGGGTGGTTGGCTACACCTTC	CASSDRVVGYTF
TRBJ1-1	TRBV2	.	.	TGTGCCAGCAAAATCCCTCCGGGACAGAACACTGAAGCTTTCTTT	CASKIPPGQNTEAFF
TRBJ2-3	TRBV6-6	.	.	TGTGCCAGCAATCCCGCGGGGCGGGGCACAGATACGCAGTATTTT	CASNPAGRGTDTQYF
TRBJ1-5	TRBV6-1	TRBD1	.	TGTGCCAGCAGTGATCACAGGGGGCAGCCCCAGCATTTT	CASSDHRGQPQHF
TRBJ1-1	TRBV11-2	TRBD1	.	TGTGCCAGCAGCTTAGACCGAACAGGGGAATCAACTTTCTTT	CASSLDRTGESTFF
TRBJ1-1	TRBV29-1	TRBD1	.	TGCAGCGTCCTGTGGACAGGGCGAACTGAAGCTTTCTTT	CSVLWTGRTEAFF
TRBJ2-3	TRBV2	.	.	TGTGCCAGCAGTGTGACAGGCTCTAGCACAGATACGCAGTATTTT	CASSVTGSSTDTQYF
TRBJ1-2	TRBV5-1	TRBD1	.	TGCGCCAGCAGCCGGGAAGGACAGGGGGACTATGGCTACACCTTC	CASSREGQGDYGYTF
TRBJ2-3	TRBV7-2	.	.	TGTGCCAGCAGCTTTGTAAGATTGGCGGGGCCTAGCACAGATACGCAGTATTTT	CASSFVRLAGPSTDTQYF
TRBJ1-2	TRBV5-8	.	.	TGTGCCAGCACACAAGACAGGATGGATAACTATGGCTACACCTTC	CASTQDRMDNYGYTF
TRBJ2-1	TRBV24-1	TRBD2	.	TGTGCCACCAGTGATTTAACTAGCGATGAGCAGTTCTTC	CATSDLTSDEQFF
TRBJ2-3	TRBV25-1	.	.	TGTGCCAGCAGTGAAATTGAGACTAGCACAGATACGCAGTATTTT	CASSEIETSTDTQYF
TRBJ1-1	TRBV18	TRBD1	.	TGTGCCAGCTCAAATCGACAGGGAGATGTAGCTTTCTTT	CASSNRQGDVAFF
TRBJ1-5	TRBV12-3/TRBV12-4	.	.	TGTGCCAGCAGTTTAGATTCATATCAGCCCCAGCATTTT	CASSLDSYQPQHF
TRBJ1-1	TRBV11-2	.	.	TGTGCCAGCAGCTCCGCAGGGTACGGCACTGAAGCTTTCTTT	CASSSAGYGTEAFF
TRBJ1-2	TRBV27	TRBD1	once	TGTGCCAGCAGTCCCTGGGGACAGGGGGGCGGCTATGGCTACACCTTC	CASSPWGQGGGYGYTF
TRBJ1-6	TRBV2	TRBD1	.	TGTGCCAGCAGTGAATTGGACAGGGATAATTCACCCCTCCACTTT	CASSELDRDNSPLHF
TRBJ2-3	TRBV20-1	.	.	TGCAGTGCCAAGACCGGGGATACGCAGTATTTT	CSAKTGDTQYF
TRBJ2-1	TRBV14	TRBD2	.	TGTGCCAGCAGCCTACCCGGACTAGCGGGGGGGAGGAATGAGCAGTTCTTC	CASSLPGLAGGRNEQFF
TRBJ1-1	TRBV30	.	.	TGTGCCGGGCGACGGTTCATGAACACTGAAGCTTTCTTT	CAGRRFMNTEAFF
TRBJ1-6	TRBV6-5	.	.	TGTGCCAGCAGCGGGTTAGGAAATTCACCCCTCCACTTT	CASSGLGNSPLHF
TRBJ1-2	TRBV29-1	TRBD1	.	TGCAGCGTGCTACAGGGGGCAGGCTATGGCTACACCTTC	CSVLQGAGYGYTF
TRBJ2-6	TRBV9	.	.	TGTGCCAGCAGCGTAGGTAAAGCCCACAACGTCCTGACTTTC	CASSVGKAHNVLTF
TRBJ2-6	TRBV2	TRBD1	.	TGTGCCAGCAGTGAAGCCCGACAGGGTGCGAGCTCTGGGGCCAACGTCCTGACTTTC	CASSEARQGASSGANVLTF
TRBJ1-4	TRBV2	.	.	TGTGCCAGCAGTCAGACCGCCGGGGAAAAACTGTTTTTT	CASSQTAGEKLFF
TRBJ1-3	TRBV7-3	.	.	TGTGCCAGCAGCTTAGCGCCAGGGCGGGAAAACACCATATATTTT	CASSLAPGRENTIYF
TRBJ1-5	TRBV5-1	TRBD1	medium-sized	TGCGCCAGCAGCGCTAAGGGACAGGGGGATCAGCCCCAGCATTTT	CASSAKGQGDQPQHF
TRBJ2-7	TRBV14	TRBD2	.	TGTGCCAGCCGGGAGGGCTCCTACGAGCAGTACTTC	CASREGSYEQYF
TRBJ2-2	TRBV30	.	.	TGTGCCTGGAGCCGGGTGGGGAGCACCGGGGAGCTGTTTTTT	CAWSRVGSTGELFF
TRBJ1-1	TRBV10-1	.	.	TGCGCCAGCAGCGGACAGATGAACACTGAAGCTTTCTTT	CASSGQMNTEAFF
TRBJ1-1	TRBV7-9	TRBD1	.	TGTGCCAGCAGCTTAGGACAGGGATTGAACACTGAAGCTTTCTTT	CASSLGQGLNTEAFF
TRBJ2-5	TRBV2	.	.	TGTGCCAGCGGGGCACCACAAGAGACCCAGTACTTC	CASGAPQETQYF
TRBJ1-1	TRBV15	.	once	TGTGCCACCACAAGCGGAACAGCCCGTATGGACACTGAAGCTTTCTTT	CATTSGTARMDTEAFF
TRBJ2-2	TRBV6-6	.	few	TGTGCCAGCAGTTACTCCAACAACGGGGAGCTGTTTTTT	CASSYSNNGELFF
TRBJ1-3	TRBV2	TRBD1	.	TGTGCCAGCAGTGATCAGGGGGTTTTTGCTGGAAACACCATATATTTT	CASSDQGVFAGNTIYF
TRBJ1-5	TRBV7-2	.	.	TGTGCCAGCAGCCCTTGGACAGAGAATCAGCCCCAGCATTTT	CASSPWTENQPQHF
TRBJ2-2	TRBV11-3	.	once	TGTGCCAGCAGCCAATTCCCCGGGGAGCTGTTTTTT	CASSQFPGELFF
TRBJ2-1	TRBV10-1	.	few	TGCGCCAGCAGGCGGGACAGCCACAATGAGCAGTTCTTC	CASRRDSHNEQFF
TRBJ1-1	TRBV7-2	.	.	TGTGCCAGCAGCTTAGCAGGAGCGAACACTGAAGCTTTCTTT	CASSLAGANTEAFF
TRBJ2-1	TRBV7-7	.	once	TGTGCCAGCAGCCCCGAGGGTCGAGAGCAGTTCTTC	CASSPEGREQFF
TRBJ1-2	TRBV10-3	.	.	TGTGCCATCAGTGAGTCACAGAGTTTTAGCTATGGCTACACCTTC	CAISESQSFSYGYTF
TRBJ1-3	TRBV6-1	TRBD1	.	TGTGCCAGCAGTGAGGGAGGACAGGCTGGAAACACCATATATTTT	CASSEGGQAGNTIYF
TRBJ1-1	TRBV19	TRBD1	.	TGTGCCAGTAGCCTCATGGGACAGGGGCTCACTGAAGCTTTCTTT	CASSLMGQGLTEAFF
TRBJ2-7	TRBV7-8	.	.	TGTGCCAGCAGCCAAGGGGACAAGTACGAGCAGTACTTC	CASSQGDKYEQYF
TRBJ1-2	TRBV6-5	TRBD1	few	TGTGCCAGCAGTAGACAGGGGGCCTATGGCTACACCTTC	CASSRQGAYGYTF
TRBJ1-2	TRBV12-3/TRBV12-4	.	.	TGTGCCAGCAGCCCCACCCCAGATTCGGGCTACACCTTC	CASSPTPDSGYTF
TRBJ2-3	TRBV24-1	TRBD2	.	TGTGCCACCAGTGAACCTACTAGCGGGGGGGCCATGGGGAAGCAGTATTTT	CATSEPTSGGAMGKQYF
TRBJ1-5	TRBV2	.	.	TGTGCCAGCAGTGGAGGTCTCGAGAGGCCCCAGCATTTT	CASSGGLERPQHF
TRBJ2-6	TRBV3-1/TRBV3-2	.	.	TGTGCCAGCAGTCAAGAGGCAGGGGCTGGGGCCAACGTCCTGACTTTC	CASSQEAGAGANVLTF
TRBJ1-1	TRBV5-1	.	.	TGCGCCAGCAGCCGTAGGGGAGGGGATGGATTTCGGGAAGCTTTCTTT	CASSRRGGDGFREAFF